This is a list of T cell receptor beta chains from one sample in a study of breast tumors, draining lymph nodes, adjacent tissues. TCRdb independently ran MiXCR on the multiplex PCR reads; one entry per CDR3 protein. The table includes fewer than 80,000 distinct CDR3 sequences, less than 50% detected once. The sample taken for sequencing was breast tumor tissue. All receptors come from a female donor with breast cancer. Some clones in this sample may be carry-over from other donors' samples. CDR3s include the opening cysteine and the closing phenylalanine or tryptophan. A D gene is named only where the DNA matches it firmly. A clone size is listed for some rows: how often the clone was seen (once, few, many), or a class if it is expanded.

D gene,clone size,V gene,J gene,CDR3 DNA,CDR3 protein
TRBD1,many,TRBV6-1,TRBJ1-3,TGTGCCAGCAGACACGGACAGGGTGATACGGTCATATATTTT,CASRHGQGDTVIYF
-,many,TRBV18,TRBJ2-3,TGTGCCAGCTCACCGGAGAATACGCAGTATTTT,CASSPENTQYF
-,many,TRBV7-8,TRBJ1-6,TGTGCCAGCAGCTTTCAGGGGAGAGGGTCCTATAATTCACCCCTCCACTTT,CASSFQGRGSYNSPLHF
TRBD1,many,TRBV7-7,TRBJ2-5,TGTGCTAGCAGTTCGGGACAGGGGAGTGAGACCCAGTACTTC,CASSSGQGSETQYF
-,few,TRBV6-1,TRBJ1-5,TGTGCCAGCAGGGAACTAGACAGGCCGGGAGCGCCCCAGCATTTT,CASRELDRPGAPQHF
-,few,TRBV6-5,TRBJ2-5,TGTGCCAGCAGTTACTCCCCGGGACAACTGGAGGAGACCCAGTACTTC,CASSYSPGQLEETQYF
-,-,TRBV20-1,TRBJ1-2,TGCAGTGCCCAATATACAGGGTTTTTTGGCTACACCTTC,CSAQYTGFFGYTF
TRBD1,-,TRBV20-1,TRBJ1-5,TGCAGTGCTAGGTTCACAGGGGACACAAATCAGCCCCAGCATTTT,CSARFTGDTNQPQHF
TRBD1,-,TRBV7-9,TRBJ1-6,TGTGCCAGCAGCAACCTACAGGGGAGGACCCTCCACTTT,CASSNLQGRTLHF
-,-,TRBV2,TRBJ2-1,TGTGCCAGCATCGTTCAGGGCTGGCGGGATGAGCAGTTCTTC,CASIVQGWRDEQFF
-,once,TRBV15,TRBJ2-7,TGTGCCCCAAGAAATACGAGCTCCTACGAGCAGTACTTC,CAPRNTSSYEQYF
TRBD1,many,TRBV9,TRBJ2-2,TGTGCCAGCAGCTCCCCCGACAGGGTCATGACCACCGGGGAGCTGTTTTTT,CASSSPDRVMTTGELFF
-,many,TRBV12-3/TRBV12-4,TRBJ2-1,TGTGCCAGCAGCCCAAGGACCACCCCCAAAAGTGAGTTCTTC,CASSPRTTPKSEFF
TRBD1,many,TRBV19,TRBJ2-3,TGTGCCAGTAGCCGCCCGGGACAGGGGTTAGATACGCAGTATTTT,CASSRPGQGLDTQYF
TRBD1,many,TRBV19,TRBJ1-5,TGTGCCAGTAGTGGGGGGTGGGACAGGCGACTTAATCAGCCCCAGCATTTT,CASSGGWDRRLNQPQHF
-,few,TRBV6-1,TRBJ2-1,TGTGCCAGCAGTGAAGTACCGAGCTCCTACAATGAGCAGTTCTTC,CASSEVPSSYNEQFF
TRBD2,many,TRBV20-1,TRBJ2-3,TGCAGTGCTAGAGGAGGACTAGCGGGAGTACATACGCAGTATTTT,CSARGGLAGVHTQYF
-,-,TRBV20-1,TRBJ1-3,TGCAGTGCTAGGGGGTCAGGGACAAGATTTGAAGGAAACACCATATATTTT,CSARGSGTRFEGNTIYF
TRBD1,-,TRBV18,TRBJ1-5,TGTGCCAGCTCAACGTGGGGACAGGGGACTCAGCCCCAGCATTTT,CASSTWGQGTQPQHF
TRBD1,-,TRBV2,TRBJ1-2,TGTGCCAGCAGTGAAGGGACAGGGCCCGACTATGGCTACACCTTC,CASSEGTGPDYGYTF
TRBD2,-,TRBV20-1,TRBJ2-7,TGCAGTGCTAGTAGCGGGAACTACGAGCAGTACTTC,CSASSGNYEQYF
-,many,TRBV6-6,TRBJ2-3,TGTGCCAGCAGTTATTGGGAGATCGGCGAAGATACGCAGTATTTT,CASSYWEIGEDTQYF
-,-,TRBV9,TRBJ1-5,TGTGCCAGCAGCGGACAGCGGAATCAGCCCCAGCATTTT,CASSGQRNQPQHF
TRBD1,-,TRBV7-9,TRBJ2-2,TGTGCCAGCAGCTCTACCGACAGGGGGCTTGGAAACACCGGGGAGCTGTTTTTT,CASSSTDRGLGNTGELFF
-,medium-sized,TRBV7-2,TRBJ1-5,TGTGCCAGCAGCTTGGGACATCGGGGACAGCCCCAGCATTTT,CASSLGHRGQPQHF
-,-,TRBV20-1,TRBJ1-5,TGCAGTGCTAAGGCGGCTAGCGGGATTAGTAAGACCCTTCGGAATCAGCCCCAGCATTTT,CSAKAASGISKTLRNQPQHF
-,-,TRBV5-6,TRBJ2-5,TGTGCCAGCGCGGGAGGGACAGGGAGACAAGAGACCCAGTACTTC,CASAGGTGRQETQYF
-,many,TRBV9,TRBJ2-5,TGTGCCAGCAGCGTAGCAGGGCTGGCCCTCCAACAAGAGACCCAGTACTTC,CASSVAGLALQQETQYF
-,many,TRBV7-9,TRBJ2-1,TGTGCCAGCAGCCCACCACTGGGCGGAGGGGGGCCGACGGGCCAGTTCTTC,CASSPPLGGGGPTGQFF
-,many,TRBV2,TRBJ2-3,TGTGCCACCACCCCTCCCCCATTCCGCGGGACTCACACAGATACGCAGTATTTT,CATTPPPFRGTHTDTQYF
-,-,TRBV28,TRBJ1-3,TGTGCCAGCAAAAATCCTGGAAACACCATATATTTT,CASKNPGNTIYF
-,many,TRBV7-6,TRBJ1-5,TGTGCCAGCAGCCCTCAACCGGGCAATCAGCCCCAGCATTTT,CASSPQPGNQPQHF
-,-,TRBV10-3,TRBJ2-6,TGTGCCACGAAGAGCGGGGGGGCCAACGTCCTGACTTTC,CATKSGGANVLTF
-,many,TRBV9,TRBJ2-1,TGTGCCAGCAGCGCGGACCCCTATGATGAGCAGTTCTTC,CASSADPYDEQFF
TRBD1,many,TRBV7-9,TRBJ1-4,TGTGCCAGCAGCTCCGAAACAGGGGGCGTTTTGAGTTGGGAAAAACTGTTTTTT,CASSSETGGVLSWEKLFF
TRBD1,many,TRBV6-5,TRBJ1-5,TGTGCCAGCAGTCCAACAAGGACAGGGGTTCAGCCCCAGCATTTT,CASSPTRTGVQPQHF
TRBD2,once,TRBV7-3,TRBJ2-5,TGTGCCAGCAGCCCGACTAGCGGGAGGGCCGGGGAGACCCAGTACTTC,CASSPTSGRAGETQYF
TRBD2,few,TRBV7-7,TRBJ2-7,TGTGCTAGCAGCTCGGGACTAGCGGGAGAGGAGCAGTACTTC,CASSSGLAGEEQYF
TRBD2,many,TRBV27,TRBJ2-7,TGTGCCAGCAGTCCCCTTATAAGGGGACTAGCGGGCTACGAGCAGTACTTC,CASSPLIRGLAGYEQYF
-,-,TRBV7-2,TRBJ2-2,TGTGCCAGCAGCTCTCCCTTGACTAGCGGGGAGCTGTTTTTT,CASSSPLTSGELFF
-,-,TRBV24-1,TRBJ1-2,TGTGCCACCAGTGACCTCCACAACTATGACTACACCTTC,CATSDLHNYDYTF
-,-,TRBV6-4,TRBJ1-2,TGTGCCAGCAGTGACCCCGAGGAGTTCTATGGCTACACCTTC,CASSDPEEFYGYTF
-,-,TRBV9,TRBJ2-5,TGTGCCAGCAGCGTAGACTCCACGGACAGACTTGGGGCCGAGACCCAGTACTTC,CASSVDSTDRLGAETQYF
-,many,TRBV5-8,TRBJ2-6,TGTGCCAGCAGCCTGGGGGCGCGCGGGGCCAACGTCCTGACTTTC,CASSLGARGANVLTF
-,few,TRBV6-5,TRBJ2-4,TGTGCCAGCGGATTGGGCCTTGCCAAAAACATTCAGTACTTC,CASGLGLAKNIQYF
TRBD1,many,TRBV7-9,TRBJ2-1,TGTGCCAGCAGCGATAAGGACAGGGGAGGTTTTTATTACAATGAGCAGTTCTTC,CASSDKDRGGFYYNEQFF
TRBD1,once,TRBV14,TRBJ1-5,TGTGCCAGCAGCCAACCGGGACAGGGGAATCAGCCCCAGCATTTT,CASSQPGQGNQPQHF
-,many,TRBV6-1,TRBJ2-3,TGTGCCAGCAGTGATCCGGCGTTAGGCACAGATACGCAGTATTTT,CASSDPALGTDTQYF
-,few,TRBV5-6,TRBJ1-6,TGTGCCAGCAGCTTGGCAGGGGCCTACTACTATAATTCACCCCTCCACTTT,CASSLAGAYYYNSPLHF
TRBD1,many,TRBV5-8,TRBJ1-2,TGTGCCAGCAGCTCCAGTGCCCAGGGGGCGGACTATGGCTACACCTTC,CASSSSAQGADYGYTF
-,many,TRBV10-2,TRBJ2-7,TGCGCCAGTAGCGTCCCGACCCCCTACGAGCAGTACTTC,CASSVPTPYEQYF
TRBD1,many,TRBV29-1,TRBJ2-7,TGCAGCGCAACCGGGACAGAAAACTACGAGCAGTACTTC,CSATGTENYEQYF
-,-,TRBV9,TRBJ2-4,TGTGCCAGCAGCGTAGCCTCAGGGGTGGACATTCAGTCCTTC,CASSVASGVDIQSF
-,-,TRBV20-1,TRBJ2-2,TGCAGTGCTAGGGGCCCGACCTCGAACACCGGGGAGCTGTTTTTT,CSARGPTSNTGELFF
-,-,TRBV6-4,TRBJ2-6,TGTGCCAGCAGTGACGCCCTAGGGGGTGGGGCCAACGTCCTGACTTTC,CASSDALGGGANVLTF